A few counts support the clone carrying this TCR beta chain. Its target is unknown. The CDR3 loop spans 16 amino acids. The germline V gene encodes CDR1 LGHDT and CDR2 YNNKEL (reference sequence). V was clipped by 4 bases and J by 2 bases; unmatched bases: 4. Before any sequencing was done, the ViraFEST assay used viral peptide pools to expand antigen-specific CD4+ T cells. Cultured cells yielded isolated CD4+ T cells after nine to ten days. The vaccine recipients had no prior SARS-CoV-2 infection, with negative nucleocapsid antibodies. A few million PBMC were placed in each well, which was supplemented with roughly 9.1 IU/ml IL-2 and approximately 10 ug/ml peptides. These data belong to a study of vaccination effects on CD4 cells after COVID-19. The wider study: Each participant was given two doses of one vaccine (BNT162b2 or mRNA-1273).

Study-wide findings and caveats: The study had few convalescent patients and no early post-infection timepoints.

Sequencing used immunoSEQ multiplex PCR; TCRdb keeps in-frame clones, though not all of them. The sample records tens of thousands of clones, more than 60% being singletons. This specimen was CD4+ T cells from PBMCs cultured with SARS-CoV-2 spike peptides, taken before COVID-19 vaccination. This clonotype originated in a human donor who received a COVID-19 vaccine. The rearrangement links TRBV3-1 (or the pseudogene TRBV3-2) to TRBJ2-1; 11 bases align to TRBD2. CDR3 in amino acids: CASSPRSGRAYNEQFF. In DNA form, the CDR3 reads TGTGCCAGCAGCCCCCGTAGCGGGAGGGCCTACAATGAGCAGTTCTTC.